The 6 T cell receptor beta chains in this list originate from one sample, sequenced in a study of blood T cell repertoires in COVID-19 (dated by TCRdb to about 2020). Libraries were built with the immunoSEQ multiplex PCR assay. This is the immuneACCESS table as TCRdb keeps it, with only in-frame sequences that have V and J called. A part of the clones is gone; compared with another copy, unresolved V genes explain less than half, and the rest is unexplained. The sample yields approximately 300,000 clones; around 86% were counted once. The biggest ten clones account for 1% of the sample. The sample consisted of peripheral blood. The receptors were sampled from a man aged 50 to 60 with active or convalescent COVID-19.

This clone showed up just a few times. The chain couples TRBV24-1 to TRBJ2-7, with a possible D match to TRBD1 (6 bases). V lost 5 bases and J 2 bases, leaving 15 bases between the germline ends. The CDR3 loop spans 15 amino acids. Germline lookup yields CDR1 KGHDR and CDR2 SFDVKD. This chain's CDR3 is CATSAGQGITYEQYF. CDR3 nucleotides: TGTGCCACCAGTGCGGGACAAGGGATTACCTACGAGCAGTACTTC.

The J gene is TRBJ2-1, the V gene TRBV5-4; D perhaps matches TRBD2 (5 bases). CDR1 is SGHNT, CDR2 YYREEE, per germline (reference sequence). CDR3 length: 13 amino acids. Deletions cut 4 bases from V and 8 bases from J, with 13 bases between. CDR3 sequence reads: CASSPSGVDEQFF. DNA for the CDR3: TGTGCCAGCAGCCCCAGCGGCGTCGATGAGCAGTTCTTC. Filled out from reference TRBV5-4 and TRBJ2-1, the complete variable domain reads ETGVTQSPTHLIKTRGQQVTLRCSSQSGHNTVSWYQQALGQGPQFIFQYYREEENGRGNFPPRFSGLQFPNYSSELNVNALELDDSALYLCASSPSGVDEQFFGPGTRLTVL.

The chain links TRBV6-5 to TRBJ1-6; D is perhaps TRBD1 (6 bases). The CDR3 runs to 15 residues. V was cut by 5 bases and J by 8 bases, with 16 bases left in between. Germline CDR1 and CDR2: MNHEY and SVGAGI. The DNA for the CDR3 is TGTGCCAGCAGTCCCCGGACAGCCTCTTATTCACCCCTCCACTTT. Translating it yields CASSPRTASYSPLHF.

The gene calls are TRBV7-3 and TRBJ2-7, with D perhaps matching TRBD1 (6 bases). This CDR3 is 14 amino acids long. The V gene lost 1 base and the J gene lost 7 bases, with 14 bases spanning the gap. Germline V lookup: CDR1 SGHTA, CDR2 FQGTGA. The CDR3 protein is CASSLIGGSEEQYF. CDR3 bases: TGTGCCAGCAGCTTAATAGGGGGTAGTGAGGAGCAGTACTTC.

This clone appeared a single time. The J gene is TRBJ2-7, the V gene TRBV6-5; D is possibly TRBD1 (6 bases). The CDR3 totals 13 residues. V shed 7 bases and J shed 0 bases, with 10 bases lying between them. Germline loops: CDR1 MNHEY, CDR2 SVGAGI. The CDR3 region is CASKQGPSYEQYF. The DNA for the CDR3 is TGTGCCAGCAAACAGGGCCCCTCCTACGAGCAGTACTTC.

This clone was seen more than once but under ten times. The chain uses TRBV27 and TRBJ1-3; 7 bases match TRBD1. The CDR3 contains 15 residues. Germline values: CDR1 MNHEY, CDR2 SMNVEV (reference sequence). Trimming removed 6 bases from V and 0 bases from J; junction bases left unmatched: 5. The DNA for the CDR3 is TGTGCCAGCAGCTTAACAGGGGTCTCTGGAAACACCATATATTTT. It specifies CASSLTGVSGNTIYF.